This T cell receptor (beta chain) derives from a study of blood T cell repertoires in COVID-19. Across the study: Italy, Spain and the United States were the sources of the convalescent and acute COVID-19 samples. The analysed material was cDNA or gDNA that came from T cells, B-cell-depleted T cells, or PBMCs.

From germline, CDR1 is SQVTM and CDR2 ANQGSEA. Trimming shortened V by 0 bases and J by 0 bases, and 15 bases separated the two germline ends. The CDR3 totals 17 residues. Authors' processing steps: The authors estimated nucleated cell counts from reference gene primer amplification. TCRdb's copy holds only in-frame clones and misses some; the assay was immunoSEQ multiplex PCR. D and trimming were read from the DNA, whereas the V and J calls and clone size are those reported in that table. Of fewer than 100,000 clones in the sample, around 90% are singletons; the top ten hold 0.65% to 0.9%. This chain joins TRBV29-1 and TRBJ2-1; D possibly corresponds to TRBD2 (6 bases). Source material: peripheral blood. The receptor was isolated from a woman at least 80 years old with acute or convalescent COVID-19. The CDR3 protein is CSVEEFRRAASYNEQFF. As DNA, the CDR3 is TGCAGCGTTGAAGAGTTTAGGAGGGCCGCCTCCTACAATGAGCAGTTCTTC.